The entry below gives a single TCR beta chain sequence along with its context. This sample is part of a study of blood T cell repertoires in COVID-19. Study in general: There were acute and convalescent COVID-19 samples, and they came from the United States, Italy and Spain. PBMCs, B-cell-depleted T cells, or T cells were the source of the cDNA or gDNA that made up the material.

From germline, CDR1 is KGHSH and CDR2 LQKENI. The CDR3 totals 15 residues. The V end was cut by 4 bases, the J end by 5 bases, with 15 bases between. Repertoires were generated with immunoSEQ multiplex PCR, while TCRdb's copy carries only in-frame clones and drops some. The sample yields some 200,000 clones, roughly four fifths seen once. V and J are TRBV18 and TRBJ2-1; possibly TRBD1 for D (6 bases). The sequencing input was PBMCs or T cells enriched from blood (not recorded which). This clonotype originated in a man in his forties or fifties who had recovered from COVID-19. The CDR3 loop is CASSRRQGNNNEQFF. The CDR3 nucleotides read TGTGCCAGCTCACGACGGCAGGGGAATAACAATGAGCAGTTCTTC. The full variable domain, its missing parts supplied by reference TRBV18 and TRBJ2-1, is NAGVMQNPRHLVRRRGQEARLRCSPMKGHSHVYWYRQLPEEGLKFMVYLQKENIIDESGMPKERFSAEFPKEGPSILRIQQVVRGDSAAYFCASSRRQGNNNEQFFGPGTRLTVL.